This record looks at one T cell receptor beta chain sequence and its context. The antigen is undetermined. This table comes from immunoSEQ multiplex PCR, and its TCRdb copy is limited to in-frame clones, with some not included. The sample shows 110,000 or so clones, 90% to 97% of them seen only once. The sample originates from a study of cytomegalovirus exposure and HLA in healthy donors. Study summary: The roughly 110 validation repertoires were reported in a later analysis to have been generated on the same platform as the 666 first-cohort repertoires.

Findings and limits, study-wide: According to a subsequent analysis, TCR clusters identified in the first cohort showed a tendency to co-occur across the roughly 130 validation repertoires. Cytomegalovirus association was assigned to about 150 TCR beta chains.

The TCR sequence derives from a woman aged 18-29 years in good health and CMV-seronegative. What was sequenced was PBMCs.

The CDR3 DNA follows: TGCGCCAGCAGCCCGTCGACAGGGACAGAGACCCAGTACTTC. Residues: CASSPSTGTETQYF. The V and J genes are TRBV5-1 and TRBJ2-5; 7 bases are shared with TRBD1. Losses at the gene ends were 4 bases for V and 4 bases for J; bases not matched to a gene: 7. The CDR3 extends over 14 amino acids. CDR1 and CDR2 (germline): SGHRS, YFSETQ. The entire variable domain, with the rest obtained from reference TRBV5-1 and TRBJ2-5, is as follows: KAGVTQTPRYLIKTRGQQVTLSCSPISGHRSVSWYQQTPGQGLQFLFEYFSETQRNKGNFPGRFSGRQFSNSRSEMNVSTLELGDSALYLCASSPSTGTETQYFGPGTRLLVL.